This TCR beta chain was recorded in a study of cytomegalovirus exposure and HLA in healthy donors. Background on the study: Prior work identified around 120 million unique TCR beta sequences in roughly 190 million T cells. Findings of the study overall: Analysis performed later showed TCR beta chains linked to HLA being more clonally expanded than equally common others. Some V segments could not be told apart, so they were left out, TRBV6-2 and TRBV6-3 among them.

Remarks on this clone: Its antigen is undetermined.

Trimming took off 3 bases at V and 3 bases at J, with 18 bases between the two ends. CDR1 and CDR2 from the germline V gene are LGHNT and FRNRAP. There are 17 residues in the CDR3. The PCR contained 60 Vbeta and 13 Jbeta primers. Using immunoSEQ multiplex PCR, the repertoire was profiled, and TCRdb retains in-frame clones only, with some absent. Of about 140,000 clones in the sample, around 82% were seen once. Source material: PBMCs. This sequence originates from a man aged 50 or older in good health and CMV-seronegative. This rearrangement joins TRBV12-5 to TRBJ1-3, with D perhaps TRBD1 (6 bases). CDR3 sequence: CASGFKLRDTNGNTIYF. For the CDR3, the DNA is TGTGCTAGTGGTTTTAAATTAAGGGACACTAATGGAAACACCATATATTTT. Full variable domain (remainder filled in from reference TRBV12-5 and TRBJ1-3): DARVTQTPRHKVTEMGQEVTMRCQPILGHNTVFWYRQTMMQGLELLAYFRNRAPLDDSGMPKDRFSAEMPDATLATLKIQPSEPRDSAVYFCASGFKLRDTNGNTIYFGEGSWLTVV.